This T cell receptor (beta chain) was documented in a study of shared clonotypes between healthy human individuals. Broader study findings: Investigators expected sequencing depth to affect clonotype sharing among donors.

In unsorted samples, genomic DNA was obtained using 75 million to 90 million PBMCs. This CDR3 comprises 16 residues. V was shortened by 7 bases and J by 3 bases, with 18 bases between the two germline ends. Looked up from germline, CDR1 is LNHDA and CDR2 is SQIVND (reference sequence). A word on this clone: Antigen unknown.

Original handling: For the immunoSEQ data, sequences were junction-only without quality scores, so filtering differed. The protocol was immunoSEQ multiplex PCR, while the TCRdb copy is restricted to in-frame clones and leaves out a portion. The V and J calls and clone size were taken over from that table, and D and trimming were inferred from the DNA. This table holds about 480,000 clones, roughly 85% found once. The sample taken for sequencing was PBMCs. This TCR derives from a woman aged 40 to 50 in good health. Some clones in this sample may be carry-over from other donors' samples. This chain links TRBV19 with TRBJ2-2; maybe TRBD2 (6 bases). CDR3 in amino acids: CASKGAAPGDTGELFF. The CDR3 nucleotides are TGTGCCAGTAAAGGGGCAGCTCCGGGGGACACCGGGGAGCTGTTTTTT.